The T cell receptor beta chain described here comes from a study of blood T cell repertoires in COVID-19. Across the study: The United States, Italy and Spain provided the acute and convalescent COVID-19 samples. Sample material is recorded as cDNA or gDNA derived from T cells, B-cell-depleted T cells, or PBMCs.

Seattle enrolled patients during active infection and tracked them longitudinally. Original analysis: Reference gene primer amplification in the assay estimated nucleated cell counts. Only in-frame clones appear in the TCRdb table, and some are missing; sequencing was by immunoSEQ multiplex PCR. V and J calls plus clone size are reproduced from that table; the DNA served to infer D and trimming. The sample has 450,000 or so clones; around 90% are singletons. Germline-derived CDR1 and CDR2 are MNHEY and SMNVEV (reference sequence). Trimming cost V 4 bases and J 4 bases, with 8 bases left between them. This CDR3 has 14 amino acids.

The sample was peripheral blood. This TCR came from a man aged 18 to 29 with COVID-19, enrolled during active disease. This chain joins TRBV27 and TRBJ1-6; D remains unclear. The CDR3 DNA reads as TGTGCCAGCAGTTCCCAGAAATATAATTCACCCCTCCACTTT. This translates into CASSSQKYNSPLHF.